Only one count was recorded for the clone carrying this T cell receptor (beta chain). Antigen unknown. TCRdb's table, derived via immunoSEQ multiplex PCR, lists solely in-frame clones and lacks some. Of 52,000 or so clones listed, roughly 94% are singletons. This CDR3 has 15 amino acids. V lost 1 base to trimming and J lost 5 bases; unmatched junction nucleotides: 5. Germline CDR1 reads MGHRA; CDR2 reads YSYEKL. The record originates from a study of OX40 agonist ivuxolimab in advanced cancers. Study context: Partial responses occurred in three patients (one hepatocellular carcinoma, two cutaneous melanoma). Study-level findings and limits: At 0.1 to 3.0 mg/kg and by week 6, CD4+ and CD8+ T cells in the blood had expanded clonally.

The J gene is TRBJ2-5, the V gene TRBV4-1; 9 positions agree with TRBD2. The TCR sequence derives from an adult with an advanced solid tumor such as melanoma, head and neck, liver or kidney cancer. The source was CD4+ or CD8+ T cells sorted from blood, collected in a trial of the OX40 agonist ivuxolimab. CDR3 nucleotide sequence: TGCGCCAGCAGCCAAGTTACTAGCGGGCCGGAGACCCAGTACTTC. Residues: CASSQVTSGPETQYF.